The source of this T cell receptor (beta chain) is a study of blood T cells in healthy people across ages. Points from the study as a whole: In these data, TCR beta diversity tracked strongly with naive T cell percentage.

This CDR3 has 11 residues. The V end was cut by 8 bases, the J end by 3 bases, with 8 bases between. CDR1 is SEHNR, CDR2 FQNEAQ, per germline (reference sequence). A J-beta primer mix and a sample-barcoded 5' primer were used in a second PCR of roughly 7 to 12 cycles. Carrying 12 random nucleotides, a template-switch adaptor labeled each individual cDNA molecule. TCRdb reprocessed the 5' RACE reads via MiXCR and lists one record per CDR3 protein. Among about 1.6 million distinct CDR3 sequences, around 35% were seen once, and the ten largest hold roughly 10%. As for this clonotype: Its specificity is unknown.

Each sample used at least 6.5 million PBMCs. Material: blood. The chain is built from TRBV7-9 and TRBJ2-7, with a possible D match to TRBD2 (5 bases). This sequence was found in a woman in her twenties or thirties in good health. CDR3 region: CASGRGYEQYF. In nucleotides, the CDR3 is TGTGCCAGCGGCCGGGGCTACGAGCAGTACTTC.